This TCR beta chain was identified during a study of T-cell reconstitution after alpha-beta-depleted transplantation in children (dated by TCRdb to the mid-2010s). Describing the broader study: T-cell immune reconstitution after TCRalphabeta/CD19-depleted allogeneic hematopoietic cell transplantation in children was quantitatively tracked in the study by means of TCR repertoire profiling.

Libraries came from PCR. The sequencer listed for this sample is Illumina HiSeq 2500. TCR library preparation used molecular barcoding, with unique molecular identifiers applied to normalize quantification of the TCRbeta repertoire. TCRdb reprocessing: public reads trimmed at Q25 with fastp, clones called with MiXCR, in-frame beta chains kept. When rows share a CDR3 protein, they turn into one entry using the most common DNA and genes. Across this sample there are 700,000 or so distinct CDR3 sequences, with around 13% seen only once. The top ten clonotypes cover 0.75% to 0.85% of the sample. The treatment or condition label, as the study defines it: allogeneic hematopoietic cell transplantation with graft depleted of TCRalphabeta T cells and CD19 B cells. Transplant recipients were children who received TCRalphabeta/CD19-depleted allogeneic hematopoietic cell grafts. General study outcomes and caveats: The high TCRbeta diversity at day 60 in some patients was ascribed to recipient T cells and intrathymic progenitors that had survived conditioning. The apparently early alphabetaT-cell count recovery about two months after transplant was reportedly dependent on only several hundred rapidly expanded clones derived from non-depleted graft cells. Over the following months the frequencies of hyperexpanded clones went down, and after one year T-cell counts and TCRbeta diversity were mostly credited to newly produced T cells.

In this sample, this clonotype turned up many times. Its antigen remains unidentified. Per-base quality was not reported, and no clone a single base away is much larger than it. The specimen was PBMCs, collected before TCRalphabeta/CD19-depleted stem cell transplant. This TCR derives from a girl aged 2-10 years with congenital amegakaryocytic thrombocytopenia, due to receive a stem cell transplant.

The CDR3 here reads CSVLTGGDEQFF. The nucleotide sequence is given as TGCAGCGTTTTGACAGGTGGCGATGAGCAGTTCTTC. The sequence links TRBV29-1 to TRBJ2-1; the D gene is perhaps TRBD1, on 6 matching bases. Looking up the germline V gene yields CDR1 SQVTM and CDR2 ANQGSEA. The CDR3, from cysteine to phenylalanine, totals 12 residues. Only the CDR3 DNA stays, 36 bases, in frame from base 1. The V and J ends are trimmed by 5 bases and 8 bases, leaving 13 bases between them.